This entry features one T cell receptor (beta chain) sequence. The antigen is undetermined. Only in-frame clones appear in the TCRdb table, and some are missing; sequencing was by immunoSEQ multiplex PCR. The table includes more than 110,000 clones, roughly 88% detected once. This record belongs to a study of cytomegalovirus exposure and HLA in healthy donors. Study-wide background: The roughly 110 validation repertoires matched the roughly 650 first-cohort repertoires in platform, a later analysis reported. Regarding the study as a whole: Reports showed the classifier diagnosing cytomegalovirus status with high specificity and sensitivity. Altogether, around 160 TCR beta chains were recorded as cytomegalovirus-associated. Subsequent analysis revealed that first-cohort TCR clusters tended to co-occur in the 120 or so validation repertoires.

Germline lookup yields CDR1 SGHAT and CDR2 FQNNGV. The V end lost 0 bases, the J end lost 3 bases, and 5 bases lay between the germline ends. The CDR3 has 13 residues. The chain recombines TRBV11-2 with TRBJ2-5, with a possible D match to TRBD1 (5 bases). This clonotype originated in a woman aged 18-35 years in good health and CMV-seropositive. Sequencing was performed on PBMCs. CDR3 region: CASSLDREETQYF. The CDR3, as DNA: TGTGCCAGCAGCTTAGACAGGGAAGAGACCCAGTACTTC.